One and the same sample provided the 31 T cell receptor beta chains below, sequenced in a study of naive and memory T cell subsets. An equimolar mix of two oligonucleotides served as the beta constant-region primer for TRBC1 and TRBC2. Nested alpha and beta constant-region primers with the SP2 primer drove four PCR rounds on ligated cDNA. TCRdb analysed the UMI-ligation and nested PCR reads with MiXCR anew, one entry per CDR3 protein. The sample lists more than 100,000 distinct CDR3 sequences, 36% occurring once. The sequenced sample consisted of central memory CD4+ T cells from blood. These receptors originate from a human donor in good health.

The chain has TRBV7-8 and TRBJ2-1; TRBD2 matches at 11 bases. With V trimmed by 7 bases and J by 4 bases, 3 bases remained unmatched. This CDR3 region has 14 residues. Germline CDR1 and CDR2: SGHVS and FQNEAQ. The CDR3 spells CASMGTSGYNEQFF. The CDR3 DNA reads TGTGCCAGCATGGGGACTAGCGGATACAATGAGCAGTTCTTC.

This chain connects TRBV18 to TRBJ1-3; no clear D. V lost 0 bases and J lost 4, with 10 bases in between. Germline V lookup: CDR1 KGHSH, CDR2 LQKENI. The CDR3 is made up of 15 amino acids. CDR3 coding DNA: TGTGCCAGCTCACCACCGGTGGGCTCGGGAAACACCATATATTTT. It codes for CASSPPVGSGNTIYF. The variable domain in full, with the rest retrieved from reference TRBV18 and TRBJ1-3, is NAGVMQNPRHLVRRRGQEARLRCSPMKGHSHVYWYRQLPEEGLKFMVYLQKENIIDESGMPKERFSAEFPKEGPSILRIQQVVRGDSAAYFCASSPPVGSGNTIYFGEGSWLTVV.

The V gene is TRBV30, the J gene TRBJ2-4, with D possibly being TRBD1 (6 bases). Trimming pared 4 bases from V and 1 base from J, leaving 11 bases between. The CDR3 is 14 residues long. Germline V lookup: CDR1 GTSNPN, CDR2 SVGIG (reference sequence). The CDR3 loop reads CAWNRDRAKNIQYF. In DNA form, the CDR3 reads TGTGCCTGGAATCGCGACAGGGCCAAAAACATTCAGTACTTC. Complete variable domain (other parts from reference TRBV30 and TRBJ2-4): SQTIHQWPATLVQPVGSPLSLECTVEGTSNPNLYWYRQAAGRGLQLLFYSVGIGQISSEVPQNLSASRPQDRQFILSSKKLLLSDSGFYLCAWNRDRAKNIQYFGAGTRLSVL.

This clonotype was seen a handful of times. The chain uses TRBV5-1 and TRBJ2-3; D is possibly TRBD2 (5 bases). CDR1 and CDR2 from the germline V gene are SGHRS and YFSETQ. This CDR3 comprises 14 residues. Between the trimmed V and J ends, which lost 2 bases and 2 bases, there was a span of 9 bases. CDR3: CASSFIGDTDTQYF. DNA for the CDR3: TGCGCCAGCAGCTTCATCGGGGACACAGATACGCAGTATTTT.

The rearrangement links TRBV5-4 to TRBJ2-3; possibly TRBD2 for D (6 bases). V was pared by 3 bases and J by 2 bases, with 16 bases between. The CDR3 loop spans 16 amino acids. Germline V gene data show CDR1 as SGHNT and CDR2 as YYREEE (reference sequence). This CDR3 reads CASSSPGLVFTDTQYF. The CDR3 nucleotides read TGTGCCAGCAGCTCCCCGGGACTTGTATTCACAGATACGCAGTATTTT.

V usage is TRBV7-9 and J usage is TRBJ1-1; D may be TRBD1 (6 bases). V lost 5 bases to trimming and J lost 4 bases, with 11 bases between them. In germline, CDR1 is SEHNR, CDR2 FQNEAQ (reference sequence). CDR3 length: 13 amino acids. CDR3 in amino acids: CASSLQGGTEAFF. The DNA of the CDR3 is TGTGCCAGCAGCCTACAGGGCGGCACTGAAGCTTTCTTT. The full variable domain, rest sourced from reference TRBV7-9 and TRBJ1-1, is DTGVSQNPRHKITKRGQNVTFRCDPISEHNRLYWYRQTLGQGPEFLTYFQNEAQLEKSRLLSDRFSAERPKGSFSTLEIQRTEQGDSAMYLCASSLQGGTEAFFGQGTRLTVV.

The chain carries TRBV28 and TRBJ2-2; 10 positions match TRBD1. Unmatched junction bases numbered 3, after V lost 2 bases and J lost 0 bases. The CDR3 consists of 17 residues. CDR1 MDHEN and CDR2 SYDVKM come from the germline V gene. The CDR3 here is CASSLGGQGPNTGELFF. CDR3 DNA: TGTGCCAGCAGTTTAGGGGGACAGGGGCCGAACACCGGGGAGCTGTTTTTT.

As to this clonotype: This may be a read error, as it is one base from a much larger clone. This chain connects TRBV18 to TRBJ2-1, with D hard to call. This CDR3 contains 13 residues. Germline values: CDR1 KGHSH, CDR2 LQKENI. In nucleotides, the CDR3 is TGTGCCAGCTCAACAAATGTGTACAATGATCAGTTCTTC. The encoded protein is CASSTNVYNDQFF. Full variable domain (missing parts from reference TRBV18 and TRBJ2-1): NAGVMQNPRHLVRRRGQEARLRCSPMKGHSHVYWYRQLPEEGLKFMVYLQKENIIDESGMPKERFSAEFPKEGPSILRIQQVVRGDSAAYFCASSTNVYNDQFFGPGTRLTVL.

This clonotype occurred many times. This chain links TRBV12-3 or TRBV12-4 with TRBJ2-3; 10 positions agree with TRBD2. CDR3 size: 15 residues. After removal of 5 bases from V and 6 bases from J, the junction contained 8 bases not matched to a gene. The CDR3 sequence is CASSLSSGRSDTQYF. DNA for the CDR3: TGTGCCAGCAGTCTGTCTAGCGGGAGATCGGATACGCAGTATTTT.

The chain links TRBV10-2 to TRBJ2-7; D unclear. The CDR3 totals 11 residues. Between the trimmed V and J ends, which lost 4 bases and 2 bases, there was a span of 3 bases. Per the germline V gene, CDR1 is WSHSY and CDR2 is SAAADI. CDR3 loop: CASSAAYEQYF. CDR3 sequence (DNA): TGCGCCAGCAGTGCCGCCTACGAGCAGTACTTC.

The chain is built from TRBV29-1 and TRBJ2-1; the D gene is possibly TRBD2 (7 bases). V was cut by 5 bases and J by 6 bases, with 11 bases left in between. The CDR3 covers 12 residues. Germline CDR1 and CDR2: SQVTM and ANQGSEA. CDR3 amino acids: CSVQGRGNEQFF. The CDR3 bases are TGCAGCGTTCAGGGGAGGGGCAATGAGCAGTTCTTC.

V gene TRBV12-3 or TRBV12-4 combines with J gene TRBJ2-4; D is ambiguous. The CDR3 extends over 12 amino acids. V was shortened by 3 bases and J by 4 bases, with 4 bases between the two germline ends. This chain's CDR3 is CASSFGKNIQYF. The CDR3 DNA is TGTGCCAGCAGTTTCGGGAAAAACATTCAGTACTTC.

The rearrangement links TRBV12-3 or TRBV12-4 to TRBJ2-7; a weak D match, TRBD2 (5 bases). Trimming shortened V by 7 bases and J by 7 bases, and 17 bases separated the two germline ends. This CDR3 has 13 residues. This chain's CDR3 is CASNQQLVGEQYF. The CDR3 coding sequence is TGTGCCAGCAACCAACAACTAGTGGGGGAGCAGTACTTC.

The chain links TRBV12-5 to TRBJ1-1, with a possible D match to TRBD1 (5 bases). The CDR3 is 13 amino acids. Germline CDR1 and CDR2: LGHNT and FRNRAP. Trimming stripped 0 bases from V and 6 bases from J, with 8 bases between. The CDR3 nucleotides read TGTGCTAGTGGTTTGGTAAGGGGTCCTGAAGCTTTCTTT. It codes for CASGLVRGPEAFF. The complete variable domain, with remaining parts taken from reference TRBV12-5 and TRBJ1-1, reads DARVTQTPRHKVTEMGQEVTMRCQPILGHNTVFWYRQTMMQGLELLAYFRNRAPLDDSGMPKDRFSAEMPDATLATLKIQPSEPRDSAVYFCASGLVRGPEAFFGQGTRLTVV.

This clonotype came up a few times. V and J are TRBV20-1 and TRBJ2-7; D assignment may be TRBD1 or TRBD2 (5 bases each). Germline CDR1 is DFQATT and CDR2 is SNEGSKA (reference sequence). Trimming left V 4 bases short and J 3 bases short, with 13 bases between. This CDR3 has 13 amino acids. The CDR3, as DNA: TGCAGTGCTATGAATCGTGGGGGCTACGAGCAGTACTTC. Encoded protein: CSAMNRGGYEQYF.

The chain uses TRBV29-1 and TRBJ1-1, with 10 bases aligning to TRBD1. CDR3 length: 13 residues. V lost 8 bases to trimming and J lost 4 bases; unmatched junction nucleotides: 7. Germline values: CDR1 SQVTM, CDR2 ANQGSEA. This CDR3 is CSIDRGLVTEAFF. CDR3 sequence (DNA): TGCAGCATAGACAGGGGGCTAGTCACTGAAGCTTTCTTT.

The chain couples TRBV6-2 or TRBV6-3 to TRBJ1-1; no clear D gene. Germline V CDR1 and CDR2: MNHEY, SVGEGT. The CDR3 runs 14 residues. Trimming removed 5 bases from V and 0 bases from J, with 10 bases in between. This CDR3 is CASSRWGMNTEAFF. CDR3 in DNA: TGTGCCAGCAGTCGATGGGGAATGAACACTGAAGCTTTCTTT.

This clonotype was observed a few times. The chain carries TRBV29-1 and TRBJ2-7, with 8 bases lining up with TRBD1. V shed 6 bases, J shed 6 bases, and the junction held 7 bases outside the gene matches. Germline V lookup: CDR1 SQVTM, CDR2 ANQGSEA. The CDR3 is made up of 12 amino acids. The CDR3: CSVMDRVGEQYF. The CDR3 nucleotides are TGCAGCGTCATGGACAGGGTCGGCGAGCAGTACTTC.

This clonotype was picked up a small number of times. The chain carries TRBV20-1 and TRBJ2-7; 8 nucleotides align to TRBD2. This CDR3 spans 13 amino acids. Germline CDR1 DFQATT, CDR2 SNEGSKA (reference sequence). The V and J ends lost 3 bases and 2 bases, in that order; junction bases with no gene match: 3. The CDR3 region is CSASGLATYEQYF. In DNA, the CDR3 is TGCAGTGCTAGCGGACTAGCCACCTACGAGCAGTACTTC.

The chain uses TRBV29-1 and TRBJ2-1; 7 bases match TRBD1. The germline V gene has CDR1 SQVTM and CDR2 ANQGSEA. The CDR3 spans 16 residues. J gave up 2 bases and V 4 bases, and 11 bases lay outside the gene matches. Here the CDR3 DNA reads TGCAGCGTTGGAGGAATACAGGGGAAAGCCTACAATGAGCAGTTCTTC. Encoded protein: CSVGGIQGKAYNEQFF.

This clonotype was found a few times. This chain connects TRBV12-3 or TRBV12-4 to TRBJ2-1; TRBD1 might be the D (7 bases). The V end was cut by 1 base, the J end by 15 bases, with 25 bases between. The CDR3 consists of 16 residues. CDR3 sequence: CASSLGGTVIRDLSFF. In nucleotides, the CDR3 is TGTGCCAGCAGTTTAGGCGGGACAGTTATCCGGGACTTGTCGTTCTTC.

The chain is built from TRBV19 and TRBJ2-3; 12 bases agree with TRBD2. The J segment lost 5 bases and the V segment lost 6 bases, leaving 21 bases of the junction unmatched. Per germline, CDR1 LNHDA and CDR2 SQIVND (reference sequence). CDR3 length: 20 residues. The CDR3 DNA sequence: TGTGCCAGTAGCTACCTCAGCCCTTCGACTAGCGGGAGAGCCCAAGATACGCAGTATTTT. It yields the protein CASSYLSPSTSGRAQDTQYF.

The CDR3 loop is CASSKLQGRGKNTEAFF. The CDR3 nucleotides read TGTGCCAGCAGCAAACTACAGGGAAGAGGAAAAAACACTGAAGCTTTCTTT. The rearrangement links TRBV2 to TRBJ1-1, with D maybe TRBD1 (6 bases). The CDR3 extends over 17 amino acids. CDR1 is SNHLY and CDR2 is FYNNEI in the germline V gene. V dropped 6 bases and J dropped 2 bases, with 22 bases sitting between them.

In its sample, this clonotype was seen a few times. The rearrangement uses TRBV18 and TRBJ2-5; D may correspond to TRBD1 or TRBD2 (5 bases each). Trimming took off 6 bases at V and 1 base at J, with 15 bases between the two ends. This CDR3 spans 15 amino acids. Per the germline V gene, CDR1 is KGHSH and CDR2 is LQKENI. CDR3: CASSNQGALQETQYF. DNA of the CDR3: TGTGCCAGCTCCAACCAGGGAGCGCTCCAAGAGACCCAGTACTTC.

The chain uses TRBV15 and TRBJ2-3, with TRBD2 as a possible D gene (6 bases). CDR3 length equals 14 residues. Germline CDR1 and CDR2: LNHNV and YYDKDF (reference sequence). Trimming shortened V by 1 base and J by 4 bases, and 9 bases separated the two germline ends. CDR3 sequence: CATSRVAGSDTQYF. As DNA, the CDR3 is TGTGCCACCAGCAGAGTTGCGGGATCAGATACGCAGTATTTT.

Here the CDR3 reads CASSPTGVYNEQFF. The DNA for the CDR3 is TGCGCCAGCAGCCCCACAGGGGTCTACAATGAGCAGTTCTTC. This chain links TRBV5-1 with TRBJ2-1; 7 bases agree with TRBD1. The CDR3 contains 14 residues. The junction had 4 bases not matched to a gene; V was cut back by 4 bases and J by 3 bases. The germline V gene encodes CDR1 SGHRS and CDR2 YFSETQ.

This CDR3 is CASSFDGRQADTQYF. As DNA, the CDR3 is TGTGCCAGCAGCTTCGACGGGAGGCAGGCAGATACGCAGTATTTT. J is TRBJ2-3 and V is TRBV5-4; 7 positions agree with TRBD2. The CDR3 runs to 15 residues. CDR1 SGHNT and CDR2 YYREEE come from the germline V gene (reference sequence). The V gene end was trimmed by 2 bases and the J gene end by 4 bases; junction bases not matched to a gene: 7.

The genes are TRBV6-1 and TRBJ1-3; D not resolved. Germline V gene sequence: CDR1 MNHNS, CDR2 SASEGT. The CDR3 contains 16 residues. The V end was cut by 0 bases, the J end by 4 bases, with 13 bases between. The CDR3 DNA is TGTGCCAGCAGTGAAGCGCTGGTGGGTAGCGGAAACACCATATATTTT. It codes for CASSEALVGSGNTIYF.

This clonotype has only a few counts. V gene TRBV28 combines with J gene TRBJ1-5, with a weak D call TRBD1 (5 bases). The CDR3 is made up of 15 amino acids. Germline V lookup: CDR1 MDHEN, CDR2 SYDVKM. With 2 bases removed from V and 4 bases from J, the gap between germline ends came to 12 bases. The CDR3 nucleotides read TGTGCCAGCAGTTTACAAGGGGCAAGGAATCAGCCCCAGCATTTT. Protein sequence: CASSLQGARNQPQHF.

V gene TRBV5-1 combines with J gene TRBJ1-1; D possibly corresponds to TRBD1 (5 bases). CDR3 length: 14 residues. V lost 8 bases to trimming and J lost 0 bases, with 14 bases between them. From germline, CDR1 is SGHRS and CDR2 YFSETQ. The CDR3, as DNA: TGCGCCAGTAAGGTCGGGACGGTGAACACTGAAGCTTTCTTT. Its protein product is CASKVGTVNTEAFF.

The gene calls are TRBV20-1 and TRBJ2-5; D could derive from TRBD1 or TRBD2 (5 bases each). V was cut by 6 bases and J by 2 bases, with 19 bases left in between. Germline values: CDR1 DFQATT, CDR2 SNEGSKA (reference sequence). The CDR3 has 15 residues. This CDR3 is CSARDVRLPQETQYF. Written as DNA, the CDR3 is TGCAGTGCGAGGGACGTACGCCTCCCTCAAGAGACCCAGTACTTC.